This entry lists 26 T cell receptor beta chains sequenced from one sample in a study of cytomegalovirus exposure and HLA in healthy donors. PCR primers comprised 60 Vbeta and 13 Jbeta primers. This table comes from immunoSEQ multiplex PCR, and its TCRdb copy is limited to in-frame clones, with some not included. The sample has 250,000 to 350,000 clones; around 86% are singletons. The sequenced sample was PBMCs. These TCRs come from a man aged 35-49 years in good health and CMV-seropositive.

This clone has more than one count but fewer than ten. The chain employs TRBV10-3 and TRBJ2-2, with 11 bases identical to TRBD1. CDR3 size: 16 residues. Germline V gene lookup returns CDR1 ENHRY and CDR2 SYGVKD. The V segment lost 4 bases and the J segment 2 bases; nucleotides outside the gene matches: 3. The CDR3 region is CAISVDRGRNTGELFF. In DNA, the CDR3 is TGTGCCATCAGTGTGGACAGGGGGCGAAACACCGGGGAGCTGTTTTTT.

The chain combines TRBV7-9 with TRBJ2-6, with 8 bases identical to TRBD2. Germline V CDR1 and CDR2: SEHNR, FQNEAQ (reference sequence). The CDR3 runs to 18 residues. V trimming: 3 bases; J trimming: 0 bases; junction bases outside the gene matches: 7. This CDR3 is CASSFSGGRPSGANVLTF. For the CDR3, the DNA is TGTGCCAGCAGCTTTTCGGGCGGGAGGCCCTCTGGGGCCAACGTCCTGACTTTC.

The chain carries TRBV6-4 and TRBJ2-1, with 10 bases aligning to TRBD2. The V gene's germline CDR1 is MRHNA and CDR2 SNTAGT. The CDR3 length is 14 residues. The trim removed 4 bases at V and 4 bases at J, leaving 1 base unmatched. CDR3 DNA: TGTGCCAGCAGTGTACTAGCGGGATACAATGAGCAGTTCTTC. Protein: CASSVLAGYNEQFF.

V is TRBV18 and J is TRBJ2-1, with a tentative D call TRBD2 (6 bases). This CDR3 has 14 residues. The germline V gene encodes CDR1 KGHSH and CDR2 LQKENI. Trimming removed 2 bases at V and 8 bases at J, with 13 bases between. The CDR3 reads CASSPGGRGDEQFF. The CDR3 bases are TGTGCCAGCTCACCAGGGGGGAGAGGTGATGAGCAGTTCTTC.

DNA for the CDR3: TGTGCCAGCAGCCAAGATAGCCTAGCGGGAGGGCGGGTGGAGACCCAGTACTTC. Its translation: CASSQDSLAGGRVETQYF. This sequence joins TRBV4-2 and TRBJ2-5; 12 bases line up with TRBD2. This CDR3 has 18 residues. From germline, CDR1 is LGHNA and CDR2 YNFKEQ. Unmatched junction bases numbered 10, after V lost 0 bases and J lost 5 bases.

V usage is TRBV5-4 and J usage is TRBJ2-2, with no clear D. The CDR3 runs 14 residues. V was clipped by 0 bases and J by 5 bases, with 8 bases between them. In germline, CDR1 is SGHNT, CDR2 YYREEE (reference sequence). CDR3 region: CASSLVYSTGELFF. CDR3 coding DNA: TGTGCCAGCAGCTTGGTTTATTCGACCGGGGAGCTGTTTTTT.

J is TRBJ2-1 and V is TRBV18; 11 positions agree with TRBD2. The CDR3 length is 15 residues. Germline assignment: CDR1 KGHSH and CDR2 LQKENI. After removal of 3 bases from V and 7 bases from J, the junction contained 5 bases not matched to a gene. CDR3 DNA: TGTGCCAGCTCACCCCCTAGCGGGAGGTTGAATGAGCAGTTCTTC. Translating gives CASSPPSGRLNEQFF.

The rearrangement uses TRBV7-9 and TRBJ2-1; D not resolved. Looked up from germline, CDR1 is SEHNR and CDR2 is FQNEAQ (reference sequence). The CDR3 is 17 residues long. The V gene lost 6 bases and the J gene lost 0 bases, with 18 bases spanning the gap. The CDR3, as DNA: TGTGCCAGCAGGACTGCGACGGCCGCGACCTCCTACAATGAGCAGTTCTTC. It specifies CASRTATAATSYNEQFF.

The chain joins TRBV19 to TRBJ2-2, with D perhaps TRBD2 (6 bases). This CDR3 comprises 15 residues. From germline, CDR1 is LNHDA and CDR2 SQIVND (reference sequence). V lost 3 bases and J 4 bases, leaving 12 bases between the germline ends. The CDR3 here is CASSIDGRSTGELFF. The CDR3 nucleotides read TGTGCCAGTAGTATCGACGGGAGATCCACCGGGGAGCTGTTTTTT.

The chain joins TRBV28 to TRBJ2-5; the D gene is possibly TRBD1 (5 bases). Judging by the DNA end, TRBJ2-7 fits better; the J call may be wrong. The CDR3 sequence is 14 residues long. CDR1 and CDR2 (germline): MDHEN, SYDVKM. The chain's CDR3 is CASSFGQSLDEQYF. As DNA, the CDR3 is TGTGCCAGCAGTTTCGGACAATCGCTCGACGAGCAGTACTTC.

V usage is TRBV4-1 and J usage is TRBJ2-1; 11 nucleotides line up with TRBD2. This CDR3 spans 15 amino acids. With 5 bases clipped from V and 4 bases from J, the junction kept 4 bases outside the gene matches. Germline loops: CDR1 MGHRA, CDR2 YSYEKL. The CDR3, as DNA: TGCGCCAGCAGCGAGGGACTAGCGGAATACAATGAGCAGTTCTTC. Residues: CASSEGLAEYNEQFF.

CDR3 sequence (DNA): TGTGCCAGCAGTTTAATCGGGTGGACAGCTAACACTGAAGCTTTCTTT. It yields the protein CASSLIGWTANTEAFF. The chain combines TRBV28 with TRBJ1-1; D possibly corresponds to TRBD1 (6 bases). The CDR3 runs to 16 residues. Trimming took off 2 bases at V and 2 bases at J, with 15 bases between the two ends. Germline CDR1 is MDHEN and CDR2 is SYDVKM.

This chain joins TRBV7-9 and TRBJ2-7; 9 nucleotides align to TRBD2. Germline V CDR1 and CDR2: SEHNR, FQNEAQ (reference sequence). V lost 5 bases, J lost 3 bases, and 2 bases stayed unmatched. This CDR3 is 13 amino acids long. The CDR3 sequence is CASSPAGGYEQYF. DNA of the CDR3: TGTGCCAGCAGCCCAGCGGGAGGCTACGAGCAGTACTTC.

This chain connects TRBV29-1 to TRBJ2-1, with TRBD2 matching 7 bases. This CDR3 is built from 12 residues. V trimming: 4 bases; J trimming: 6 bases; junction bases outside the gene matches: 3. Per germline, CDR1 SQVTM and CDR2 ANQGSEA. CDR3 loop: CSVVGRPNEQFF. The CDR3 DNA reads TGCAGCGTTGTCGGGAGGCCCAATGAGCAGTTCTTC.

This clone showed up just once. This rearrangement joins TRBV2 to TRBJ2-7, with a possible D match to TRBD1 (6 bases). Trimming took 4 bases from V and 5 from J, leaving 12 bases between them. The V gene's germline CDR1 is SNHLY and CDR2 FYNNEI. The CDR3 contains 13 residues. CDR3 amino acids: CASSGTGGHEQYF. The CDR3 DNA follows: TGTGCCAGCAGTGGGACTGGGGGCCACGAGCAGTACTTC.

The V call is TRBV2, the J call TRBJ2-7, with TRBD2 matching over 9 bases. The CDR3 extends over 14 amino acids. J was trimmed by 4 bases and V by 8 bases; bases with no gene match: 9. In germline, CDR1 is SNHLY, CDR2 FYNNEI. The CDR3 DNA follows: TGTGCCAGCCTCGGTCGGAGCGGGAGGTACGAGCAGTACTTC. Translation gives CASLGRSGRYEQYF.

This sequence joins TRBV9 and TRBJ2-3, with TRBD2 matching over 9 bases. With 3 bases clipped from V and 5 bases from J, the junction kept 10 bases outside the gene matches. The CDR3 is 16 amino acids. Germline V gene lookup returns CDR1 SGDLS and CDR2 YYNGEE. CDR3 region: CASSEYGGRVGDTQYF. CDR3 sequence (DNA): TGTGCCAGCAGCGAGTATGGCGGGAGGGTTGGAGATACGCAGTATTTT.

The chain joins TRBV6-1 to TRBJ1-1, with 7 bases identical to TRBD1. The V gene end was trimmed by 6 bases and the J gene end by 10 bases; junction bases not matched to a gene: 11. The germline CDR1 and CDR2 sequences are MNHNS and SASEGT. The CDR3 runs 13 residues. This CDR3 reads CASSSGEGGAAFF. For the CDR3, the DNA is TGTGCCAGCAGCTCAGGCGAAGGGGGCGCAGCTTTCTTT.

The rearrangement joins TRBV4-1 to TRBJ1-2; tentative D call: TRBD1 (5 bases). The CDR3 has 11 amino acids. Between the trimmed V and J ends, which lost 1 base and 8 bases, there was a span of 5 bases. CDR1 and CDR2 from the germline V gene are MGHRA and YSYEKL. The CDR3 loop is CASSQAGGYTF. The CDR3 DNA follows: TGCGCCAGCAGCCAAGCAGGGGGCTACACCTTC.

V and J are TRBV27 and TRBJ2-7; 12 bases match TRBD2. V shed 6 bases and J 3 bases; nucleotides not matched to a gene: 3. Germline loops: CDR1 MNHEY, CDR2 SMNVEV (reference sequence). CDR3 length: 14 residues. The CDR3 coding sequence is TGTGCCAGCAGCCAGACTAGCGGGAGCTACGAGCAGTACTTC. Its protein is CASSQTSGSYEQYF.

This clone was counted only a few times. The same CDR3 is also encoded by other DNA sequences in this sample. The genes are TRBV27 and TRBJ2-7; 8 bases line up with TRBD1. J gave up 2 bases and V 8 bases, and 5 bases lay outside the gene matches. Germline-derived CDR1 and CDR2 are MNHEY and SMNVEV (reference sequence). CDR3 length: 13 amino acids. The CDR3 DNA sequence: TGTGCCAGCTCCGGACAGGGAGCCTACGAGCAGTACTTC. Translated, it gives CASSGQGAYEQYF.

This clone has a handful of counts. This chain connects TRBV2 to TRBJ1-1; 9 nucleotides line up with TRBD1. The V and J ends lost 5 bases and 6 bases, in that order; junction bases with no gene match: 10. The CDR3 has 15 residues. Per germline, CDR1 SNHLY and CDR2 FYNNEI. CDR3 sequence (DNA): TGTGCCAGCAGTACAGGGGGCGCCGGTCGGGCTGAAGCTTTCTTT. It is translated as CASSTGGAGRAEAFF.

The rearrangement joins TRBV28 to TRBJ2-3; a possible D gene is TRBD2 (5 bases). Germline CDR1 and CDR2: MDHEN and SYDVKM. The CDR3 is 21 residues long. The V and J ends lost 4 bases and 0 bases respectively, with 29 bases between them. The CDR3 bases are TGTGCCAGCAGTTCCACCCTGGGTCCAATGGAGGAGGAAACTAGCACAGATACGCAGTATTTT. It encodes CASSSTLGPMEEETSTDTQYF.

V usage is TRBV19 and J usage is TRBJ2-7; tentative D call: TRBD2 (5 bases). Looked up from germline, CDR1 is LNHDA and CDR2 is SQIVND (reference sequence). There are 14 residues in the CDR3. V gave up 3 bases and J gave up 4 bases, with 13 bases separating them. This chain's CDR3 is CASSIFYGVYEQYF. The CDR3 DNA reads TGTGCCAGTAGTATTTTCTACGGGGTGTACGAGCAGTACTTC.

The chain couples TRBV6-5 to TRBJ1-2; 7 nucleotides match TRBD1. The CDR3 extends over 15 amino acids. V was pared by 6 bases and J by 5 bases, with 12 bases of the junction left unmatched. Germline CDR1 and CDR2: MNHEY and SVGAGI. This CDR3 reads CASRTGEGAAYGYTF. The DNA for the CDR3 is TGTGCCAGCAGGACCGGTGAGGGGGCGGCGTATGGCTACACCTTC.

This chain joins TRBV21-1 and TRBJ2-5; no check of the table's D call, TRBD2, against the DNA was made. TRBV21-1 represents a pseudogene. The CDR3 runs to 14 residues. The CDR3 is CASSRLGVQETQYF. The CDR3 DNA reads TGTGCCAGCAGCAGGCTAGGCGTTCAAGAGACCCAGTACTTC.